This passage covers 15 T cell receptor beta chains from one sample sequenced in a study of blood T cells in healthy people across ages. The use of a sample-barcoded 5' primer and a J-beta primer mix characterized a second PCR of roughly 6 to 11 cycles. TCRdb called the 5' RACE reads again in MiXCR, with one record for every CDR3 protein. The table lists around 1,000,000 distinct CDR3 sequences, 20% to 25% of them singletons. These same data were also listed under a study on T cells of mothers and their children.

The source material was blood. These receptors came from a girl aged 2-10 years in good health.

V usage is TRBV18 and J usage is TRBJ2-7, with TRBD2 matching over 11 bases. The J call is uncertain, as TRBJ2-1 better fits the DNA end. Germline values: CDR1 KGHSH, CDR2 LQKENI. This CDR3 has 13 residues. The CDR3 sequence is CASQTSGNNEQFF. The CDR3 DNA follows: TGTGCCAGCCAGACTAGCGGGAACAATGAGCAGTTCTTC.

This clonotype was detected a few times. The chain recombines TRBV7-9 with TRBJ2-5, with 7 bases that match TRBD1. The J call could be wrong; TRBJ2-1 is a better fit for the DNA end. CDR1 is SEHNR and CDR2 is FQNEAQ in the germline V gene (reference sequence). This CDR3 spans 15 amino acids. The CDR3, as DNA: TGTGCCAGCAGCTTAGTAGGGACAGTCGGTAATGAGCAGTTCTTC. Amino acids: CASSLVGTVGNEQFF.

This clonotype was recorded only once. V usage is TRBV27 and J usage is TRBJ1-1, with 8 nucleotides matching TRBD1. V shed 6 bases and J 10 bases; nucleotides not matched to a gene: 7. Germline loops: CDR1 MNHEY, CDR2 SMNVEV (reference sequence). This CDR3 comprises 12 residues. The CDR3 DNA is TGTGCCAGCAGCCAACCCGGGACAGGAGCTTTCTTT. It yields the protein CASSQPGTGAFF.

The chain carries TRBV24-1 and TRBJ2-5, with D tentatively TRBD1 (6 bases). There are 13 residues in the CDR3. V lost 7 bases and J 7 bases, leaving 15 bases between the germline ends. Germline CDR1 KGHDR, CDR2 SFDVKD. CDR3 region: CATSDTGFRTQYF. The CDR3 DNA reads as TGTGCCACCAGCGACACAGGGTTCAGGACCCAGTACTTC.

The rearrangement links TRBV6-5 to TRBJ2-2; D gene uncertain. The V gene lost 7 bases and the J gene lost 4 bases, with 7 bases spanning the gap. CDR1 is MNHEY, CDR2 SVGAGI, per germline. This CDR3 has 12 residues. The CDR3 DNA reads TGTGCCAGCACCTACGGCACCGGGGAGCTGTTTTTT. Translated, it gives CASTYGTGELFF.

This clonotype has just a few counts. The chain is built from TRBV7-9 and TRBJ2-1; maybe TRBD2 (6 bases). This CDR3 has 15 residues. V shed 5 bases and J shed 5 bases, with 16 bases lying between them. Looked up from germline, CDR1 is SEHNR and CDR2 is FQNEAQ (reference sequence). CDR3: CASSEGRDFDNEQFF. CDR3 bases: TGTGCCAGCAGCGAGGGGCGGGATTTCGACAATGAGCAGTTCTTC.

V is TRBV6-6 and J is TRBJ2-5; D uncertain. This CDR3 has 15 amino acids. In germline, CDR1 is MNHNY, CDR2 SVGAGI (reference sequence). Trimming removed 2 bases at V and 5 bases at J, with 15 bases between. The CDR3 DNA follows: TGTGCCAGCAGTTACCCGGACCGAATGGTGGAGACCCAGTACTTC. As protein: CASSYPDRMVETQYF.

About this clonotype itself: Germline and junction disagree at one end, which may indicate a read error. The chain recombines TRBV5-1 with TRBJ1-1; 7 bases fit TRBD1. Germline-derived CDR1 and CDR2 are SGHRS and YFSETQ. The CDR3 loop spans 15 amino acids. The chain's CDR3 is CASSWADRLNTEALF. The CDR3 region has the DNA TGCGCCAGCAGCTGGGCGGACAGGCTGAACACTGAAGCTCTCTTT.

The chain uses TRBV4-1 and TRBJ2-7, with D unresolved. V lost 4 bases, J lost 2 bases, and 18 bases lay in between. The CDR3 consists of 16 residues. Looked up from germline, CDR1 is MGHRA and CDR2 is YSYEKL. The CDR3: CASSRSRLAFTYEQYF. As DNA, the CDR3 is TGCGCCAGCAGCCGAAGTCGTCTCGCTTTCACCTACGAGCAGTACTTC.

This clonotype was seen a handful of times. The gene calls are TRBV27 and TRBJ2-5; 10 bases are shared with TRBD1. The J call may be incorrect, as the DNA end agrees better with TRBJ2-7. Germline values: CDR1 MNHEY, CDR2 SMNVEV (reference sequence). The CDR3 has 16 residues. The CDR3 is CASSPARDRGLSEQYF. The CDR3 DNA follows: TGTGCCAGCAGTCCCGCCCGGGACAGGGGATTATCCGAGCAGTACTTC.

The chain employs TRBV6-5 and TRBJ2-1; possible D gene TRBD2, 6 bases. V was clipped by 5 bases and J by 5 bases, with 16 bases between them. Germline loops: CDR1 MNHEY, CDR2 SVGAGI. This CDR3 contains 15 residues. The CDR3, as DNA: TGTGCCAGCAGTAACGGAGGGGTCCTGCACAATGAGCAGTTCTTC. It is translated as CASSNGGVLHNEQFF.

The genes are TRBV20-1 and TRBJ1-1; D gene uncertain. The CDR3 loop spans 14 amino acids. V was pared by 0 bases and J by 0 bases, with 8 bases between. Germline CDR1 and CDR2: DFQATT and SNEGSKA (reference sequence). The CDR3 DNA reads as TGCAGTGCTAGAGATGAGGCGGTGAACACTGAAGCTTTCTTT. It yields the protein CSARDEAVNTEAFF.

This rearrangement joins TRBV3-1 to TRBJ2-5, with TRBD1 as a possible D gene (5 bases). The CDR3 consists of 14 residues. CDR1 LGHDT and CDR2 YNNKEL come from the germline V gene (reference sequence). The germline V and J ends were trimmed by 2 bases and 5 bases, with 12 bases remaining between them. The CDR3 coding sequence is TGTGCCAGCAGCCAACAGGGATTTGAGGAGACCCAGTACTTC. Amino acids: CASSQQGFEETQYF.

V gene TRBV20-1 combines with J gene TRBJ2-1; unclear D gene. CDR3 size: 15 residues. Trimming removed 0 bases from V and 10 bases from J, with 19 bases in between. Germline-derived CDR1 and CDR2 are DFQATT and SNEGSKA (reference sequence). CDR3 nucleotides: TGCAGTGCTAGAGATTTAGGGTTGGTTGTCCGGGAGCAGTTCTTC. Protein product: CSARDLGLVVREQFF.

The gene calls are TRBV7-9 and TRBJ1-1, with 8 bases lining up with TRBD1. Germline V gene lookup returns CDR1 SEHNR and CDR2 FQNEAQ (reference sequence). This CDR3 spans 16 amino acids. The J segment lost 5 bases and the V segment lost 1 base, leaving 9 bases of the junction unmatched. The CDR3 bases are TGTGCCAGCAGCTTAGGCGACAGGGGTGTAAAGACTGAAGCTTTCTTT. Translating gives CASSLGDRGVKTEAFF.